Listed below are T cell receptor beta chains from one sample, sequenced in a study of T cells expressing NK-cell markers. No DNA is given; TCRdb re-called the 5' RACE reads and lists each CDR3 protein once. The sample features about 300,000 distinct CDR3 sequences, with around 3.9% in its top ten. The sample comprised blood T cells: a sorted CD56 or NKG2C T cell subset, CD4+ or CD8+ T cells, or bulk PBMC T cells (not recorded which). The receptors shown here come from a woman between 18 and 69 years old in good health. CDR3s include the opening cysteine and the closing phenylalanine or tryptophan.

v_gene: TRBV12-5; j_gene: TRBJ1-4; CDR3aa: CASGLVPGNPTNEKLFF
v_gene: TRBV9; j_gene: TRBJ2-1; CDR3aa: CASSPRSGGIHEQFF
v_gene: TRBV7-8; j_gene: TRBJ1-1; CDR3aa: CASSLRSGKTMNTEAFF
v_gene: TRBV10-3; j_gene: TRBJ1-1; CDR3aa: CAISGTGAPNTEAFF
v_gene: TRBV6-1; j_gene: TRBJ1-2; CDR3aa: CASRTGQLANYGYTF
v_gene: TRBV5-5; j_gene: TRBJ1-3; CDR3aa: CASSLTVGGNTIYF
v_gene: TRBV4-2; j_gene: TRBJ2-7; CDR3aa: CASSQDWGGGGEQYF
v_gene: TRBV20-1; j_gene: TRBJ2-1; CDR3aa: CSARDLASSYNEQFF
v_gene: TRBV19; j_gene: TRBJ2-5; CDR3aa: CASSLAGWETQYF
v_gene: TRBV29-1; j_gene: TRBJ1-1; CDR3aa: CSVEGTSTEAFF
v_gene: TRBV20-1; j_gene: TRBJ2-1; CDR3aa: CSATRRDRVYNEQFF
v_gene: TRBV20-1; j_gene: TRBJ2-1; CDR3aa: CSARDAQRGGINEQFF
v_gene: TRBV30; j_gene: TRBJ2-5; CDR3aa: CAWSIRQETQYF
v_gene: TRBV12-3/TRBV12-4; j_gene: TRBJ2-7; CDR3aa: CASSLGDPPYEQYF
v_gene: TRBV5-4; j_gene: TRBJ1-6; CDR3aa: CASSPRGLGARSPLHF
v_gene: TRBV27; j_gene: TRBJ2-2; CDR3aa: CASSLRLTRDTGELFF
v_gene: TRBV7-6; j_gene: TRBJ2-5; CDR3aa: CASSLVTGSETQYF
v_gene: TRBV7-2; j_gene: TRBJ1-4; CDR3aa: CASSRQIATNEKLFF
v_gene: TRBV5-5; j_gene: TRBJ2-1; CDR3aa: CASSLGREGYEQFF
v_gene: TRBV29-1; j_gene: TRBJ2-3; CDR3aa: CSVDGGLGGADTQYF
v_gene: TRBV12-3/TRBV12-4; j_gene: TRBJ1-2; CDR3aa: CASSTRGVGYGYTF
v_gene: TRBV9; j_gene: TRBJ2-5; CDR3aa: CASSIRGRNQETQYF
v_gene: TRBV20-1; j_gene: TRBJ2-2; CDR3aa: CSARARIAGELFF
v_gene: TRBV15; j_gene: TRBJ2-4; CDR3aa: CATSRPSVAKNIQYF
v_gene: TRBV7-2; j_gene: TRBJ2-7; CDR3aa: CASSLGVSGYEQYF
v_gene: TRBV7-2; j_gene: TRBJ2-1; CDR3aa: CASSLDGGGTYNEQFF
v_gene: TRBV12-3/TRBV12-4; j_gene: TRBJ2-5; CDR3aa: CASSLGPSLETQYF
v_gene: TRBV15; j_gene: TRBJ2-3; CDR3aa: CATSELTTGSTDTQYF
v_gene: TRBV11-2; j_gene: TRBJ1-1; CDR3aa: CASSLTPPPVNTEAFF
v_gene: TRBV12-3/TRBV12-4; j_gene: TRBJ2-5; CDR3aa: CASSIRTSGQETQYF
v_gene: TRBV11-2; j_gene: TRBJ2-5; CDR3aa: CASTLWVRQETQYF
v_gene: TRBV24-1; j_gene: TRBJ1-2; CDR3aa: CATSDPSTGGLGYTF
v_gene: TRBV20-1; j_gene: TRBJ1-1; CDR3aa: CSPSGRGNTEAFF
v_gene: TRBV24-1; j_gene: TRBJ1-2; CDR3aa: CATSDSNGLRGYTF
v_gene: TRBV20-1; j_gene: TRBJ1-1; CDR3aa: CSAEQGMNTEAFF
v_gene: TRBV25-1; j_gene: TRBJ2-6; CDR3aa: CASSEWIQSNPSGANVLTF
v_gene: TRBV7-2; j_gene: TRBJ2-7; CDR3aa: CASSFGRSETYEQYF
v_gene: TRBV14; j_gene: TRBJ2-2; CDR3aa: CASSHRTGFNTGELFF
v_gene: TRBV9; j_gene: TRBJ1-1; CDR3aa: CASSALDSGYTEAFF
v_gene: TRBV20-1; j_gene: TRBJ2-3; CDR3aa: CSIGGVRPDTQYF
v_gene: TRBV15; j_gene: TRBJ1-1; CDR3aa: CATSRGAGHKAMNTEAFF
v_gene: TRBV12-3/TRBV12-4; j_gene: TRBJ1-6; CDR3aa: CASSLNGNKNSPLHF
v_gene: TRBV12-3/TRBV12-4; j_gene: TRBJ2-5; CDR3aa: CASSLVKTQYF
v_gene: TRBV5-1; j_gene: TRBJ2-5; CDR3aa: CASSLAPASGNQETQYF
v_gene: TRBV7-2; j_gene: TRBJ2-7; CDR3aa: CASSQYINYEQYF
v_gene: TRBV9; j_gene: TRBJ2-1; CDR3aa: CASSVAGGTRDEQFF
v_gene: TRBV15; j_gene: TRBJ2-5; CDR3aa: CATSRDSAGRETQYF
v_gene: TRBV12-3/TRBV12-4; j_gene: TRBJ1-3; CDR3aa: CASSFWGRGGNTIYF
v_gene: TRBV10-3; j_gene: TRBJ1-1; CDR3aa: CAISESSHEPWGAFF
v_gene: TRBV6-6; j_gene: TRBJ1-2; CDR3aa: CASSLREEGYTF
v_gene: TRBV6-6; j_gene: TRBJ2-7; CDR3aa: CASTGTSYYEQYF
v_gene: TRBV18; j_gene: TRBJ2-5; CDR3aa: CASSNTRGAQETQYF
v_gene: TRBV5-1; j_gene: TRBJ2-5; CDR3aa: CASSLLKGGKETQYF
v_gene: TRBV20-1; j_gene: TRBJ1-1; CDR3aa: CSASKAANTEAFF
v_gene: TRBV6-1; j_gene: TRBJ1-4; CDR3aa: CASSRQGAANEKLFF